This is a list of T cell receptor beta chains from one sample in a study of response to subunit inactivated influenza vaccine. MiXCR, applied by TCRdb to the RT-PCR reads, yields one record per CDR3 protein. The table has 650,000 to 800,000 distinct CDR3 sequences, around 14% seen once. This specimen consisted of PBMCs from blood, obtained about 14 days before vaccination. The receptors were sampled from a man aged 50-59 years who received an inactivated influenza vaccine. Both conserved end residues are part of each CDR3. A D gene is named only where the DNA matches it firmly. A clone size is listed for some rows: how often the clone was seen (once, few, many), or a class if it is expanded.

V	size	D	J	CDR3	DNA
TRBV7-2	-	TRBD2	TRBJ2-3	CASSDSRRGSTDTQYF	TGTGCCAGCAGCGATTCTAGGCGGGGGAGCACAGATACGCAGTATTTT
TRBV6-1	many	TRBD2	TRBJ2-3	CATSEAGGPGGDTQYF	TGTGCCACCAGTGAAGCGGGAGGCCCGGGTGGAGATACGCAGTATTTT
TRBV12-3/TRBV12-4	many	TRBD1	TRBJ2-2	CASSLDYRGTGELFF	TGTGCCAGCAGTTTAGATTACAGGGGAACCGGGGAGCTGTTTTTT
TRBV7-2	-	-	TRBJ2-5	CASSLVGNPQETQYF	TGTGCCAGCAGCTTAGTGGGGAATCCGCAAGAGACCCAGTACTTC
TRBV4-1	few	-	TRBJ1-5	CASSQFRESKDQPQHF	TGCGCCAGCAGCCAGTTCCGGGAGAGTAAAGATCAGCCCCAGCATTTT
TRBV9	-	TRBD1	TRBJ2-5	CASRRGQGSGETQYF	TGTGCCAGCAGGCGGGGACAGGGTTCAGGAGAGACCCAGTACTTC
TRBV7-2	-	TRBD1	TRBJ1-2	CASSSRDRSIYGYTF	TGTGCCAGCAGCTCCCGGGACAGGTCTATTTATGGCTACACCTTC
TRBV7-9	-	TRBD1	TRBJ2-1	CASRSGQGHYNEQFF	TGTGCCAGCAGATCGGGACAGGGACATTACAATGAGCAGTTCTTC
TRBV3-1	-	TRBD2	TRBJ2-1	CATCPLTDRGLYNEQFF	TGTGCCACCTGCCCCCTAACAGACCGGGGACTATACAATGAGCAGTTCTTC
TRBV20-1	few	-	TRBJ2-3	CSAKHRPSTDTQYF	TGCAGTGCTAAGCACAGGCCAAGCACAGATACGCAGTATTTT
TRBV27	-	-	TRBJ2-5	CASSLYVRQDKQETQYF	TGTGCCAGCAGTTTGTATGTGAGGCAGGACAAACAAGAGACCCAGTACTTC
TRBV2	few	-	TRBJ1-3	CASSDDASANTIYF	TGTGCCAGCAGTGACGATGCCTCGGCCAACACCATATATTTT
TRBV20-1	-	-	TRBJ1-3	CSARQGLKNTIYF	TGCAGTGCTAGACAGGGGCTGAAAAACACCATATATTTT
TRBV27	few	-	TRBJ2-1	CASSPQIAYNEQFF	TGTGCCAGCAGCCCCCAAATCGCCTACAATGAGCAGTTCTTC
TRBV3-1	-	TRBD2	TRBJ2-7	CASSQGATSEKSYEQYF	TGTGCCAGCAGCCAAGGAGCCACTAGCGAAAAATCCTACGAGCAGTACTTC
TRBV4-3	-	TRBD1	TRBJ2-2	CASSPPRTGFTGELFF	TGCGCCAGCAGCCCTCCCCGGACAGGGTTCACCGGGGAGCTGTTTTTT
TRBV28	-	-	TRBJ2-2	CASSLSGPTGELFF	TGTGCCAGCAGTTTATCCGGGCCCACCGGGGAGCTGTTTTTT
TRBV24-1	-	-	TRBJ2-1	CATSDLGDSSYNEQFF	TGTGCCACCAGTGATTTGGGAGACAGTTCTTACAATGAGCAGTTCTTC
TRBV11-3	few	-	TRBJ2-1	CASSLVAENEQFF	TGTGCCAGCAGCTTAGTAGCGGAAAATGAGCAGTTCTTC
TRBV24-1	few	-	TRBJ2-3	CATSAIGGAMDTQYF	TGTGCCACCAGTGCCATAGGGGGGGCGATGGATACGCAGTATTTT
TRBV7-2	few	-	TRBJ2-5	CASSLLRGPQETQYF	TGTGCCAGCAGCTTATTGCGGGGGCCCCAAGAGACCCAGTACTTC
TRBV29-1	few	-	TRBJ1-1	CSVEGGTEAFF	TGCAGCGTTGAAGGGGGGACTGAAGCTTTCTTT
TRBV28	few	-	TRBJ2-5	CASSFPMGETQYF	TGTGCCAGCAGTTTCCCGATGGGGGAGACCCAGTACTTC
TRBV4-3	few	-	TRBJ2-2	CASSQEGRNTGELFF	TGCGCCAGCAGCCAAGAGGGACGTAACACCGGGGAGCTGTTTTTT